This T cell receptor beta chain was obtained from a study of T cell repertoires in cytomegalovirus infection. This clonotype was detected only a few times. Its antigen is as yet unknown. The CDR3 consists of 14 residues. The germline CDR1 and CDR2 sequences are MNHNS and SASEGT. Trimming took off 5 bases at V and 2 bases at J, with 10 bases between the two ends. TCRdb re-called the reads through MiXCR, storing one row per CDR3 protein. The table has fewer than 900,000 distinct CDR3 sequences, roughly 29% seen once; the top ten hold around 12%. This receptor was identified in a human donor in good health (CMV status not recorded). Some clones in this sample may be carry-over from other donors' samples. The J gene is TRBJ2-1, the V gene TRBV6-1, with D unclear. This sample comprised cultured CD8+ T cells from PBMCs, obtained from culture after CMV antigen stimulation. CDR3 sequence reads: CASSSPDPYNEQFF. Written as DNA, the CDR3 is TGTGCCAGCAGTTCACCCGACCCCTACAATGAGCAGTTCTTC.